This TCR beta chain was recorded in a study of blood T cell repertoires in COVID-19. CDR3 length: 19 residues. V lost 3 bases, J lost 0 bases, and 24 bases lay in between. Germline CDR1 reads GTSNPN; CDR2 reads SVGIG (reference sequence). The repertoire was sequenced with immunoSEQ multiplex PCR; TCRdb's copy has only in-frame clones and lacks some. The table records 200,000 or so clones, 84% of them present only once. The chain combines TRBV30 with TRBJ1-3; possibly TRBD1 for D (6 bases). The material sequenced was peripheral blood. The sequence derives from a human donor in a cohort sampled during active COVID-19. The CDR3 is CAWSTLRTDLRASGNTIYF. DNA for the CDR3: TGTGCCTGGAGCACTCTCCGGACAGATTTAAGGGCCTCTGGAAACACCATATATTTT. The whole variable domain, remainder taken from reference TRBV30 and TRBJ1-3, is SQTIHQWPATLVQPVGSPLSLECTVEGTSNPNLYWYRQAAGRGLQLLFYSVGIGQISSEVPQNLSASRPQDRQFILSSKKLLLSDSGFYLCAWSTLRTDLRASGNTIYFGEGSWLTVV.